This entry lists 13 T cell receptor beta chains sequenced from one sample in a study of blood T cell repertoires in COVID-19. TCRdb keeps only in-frame clones here, not all; method: immunoSEQ multiplex PCR. The repertoire holds over 200,000 clones, with approximately 85% as singletons. Source material: PBMCs or T cells enriched from blood (not recorded which). Receptor source: a woman in her fifties or sixties who had recovered from COVID-19.

In nucleotides, the CDR3 is TGTGCCAGCAGCCAACAGGGGGATCAGCCCCAGCATTTT. It encodes CASSQQGDQPQHF. The V gene is TRBV3-1 (or the pseudogene TRBV3-2), the J gene TRBJ1-5; 7 bases are a match to TRBD1. This CDR3 has 13 amino acids. The germline gives CDR1 LGHDT, CDR2 YNNKEL (reference sequence). The J segment lost 5 bases and the V segment lost 2 bases, leaving 0 bases of the junction unmatched.

This rearrangement joins TRBV4-1 to TRBJ1-2; 7 bases are shared with TRBD1. The CDR3 totals 17 residues. V was pared by 0 bases and J by 4 bases, with 11 bases of the junction left unmatched. The germline V gene has CDR1 MGHRA and CDR2 YSYEKL. The CDR3 region is CASSQDSQGVKIYGYTF. DNA for the CDR3: TGCGCCAGCAGCCAAGATAGTCAGGGGGTAAAAATCTATGGCTACACCTTC.

The sample holds a few counts of this clone. J is TRBJ1-2 and V is TRBV7-8; no firm D call. The CDR3 is made up of 13 amino acids. Trimming shortened V by 2 bases and J by 4 bases, and 8 bases separated the two germline ends. Germline V gene sequence: CDR1 SGHVS, CDR2 FQNEAQ. CDR3 nucleotides: TGTGCCAGCAGCTTATCCCGGGGCTATGGCTACACCTTC. This encodes CASSLSRGYGYTF.

The rearrangement uses TRBV19 and TRBJ1-4, with D unclear. The V end was cut by 6 bases, the J end by 1 base, with 12 bases between. Germline-derived CDR1 and CDR2 are LNHDA and SQIVND (reference sequence). The CDR3 runs to 15 residues. CDR3 sequence (DNA): TGTGCCAGTAGAGGGATGGGGAGAACTAATGAAAAACTGTTTTTT. This translates into CASRGMGRTNEKLFF.

The chain uses TRBV6-5 and TRBJ1-3; D is uncertain. The CDR3 covers 14 residues. Trimming cost V 5 bases and J 9 bases, with 17 bases left between them. Germline CDR1 is MNHEY and CDR2 is SVGAGI. CDR3 in DNA: TGTGCCAGCAGTACAACCCTCGACACCGGCACCATATATTTT. This encodes CASSTTLDTGTIYF.

The chain is built from TRBV19 and TRBJ1-2; 9 bases line up with TRBD1. The germline CDR1 and CDR2 sequences are LNHDA and SQIVND (reference sequence). The junction had 14 bases not matched to a gene; V was cut back by 5 bases and J by 7 bases. This CDR3 is built from 16 residues. CDR3 nucleotides: TGTGCCAGTAGTGCGATACAGGGGGCCCCTGGATCTGGCTACACCTTC. Translating gives CASSAIQGAPGSGYTF.

This sequence joins TRBV5-1 and TRBJ1-5, with 7 bases lining up with TRBD1. V lost 3 bases, J lost 3 bases, and 6 bases stayed unmatched. Germline CDR1 reads SGHRS; CDR2 reads YFSETQ. This CDR3 region has 15 residues. The DNA of the CDR3 is TGCGCCAGCAGCTCACTAGGACAGGCCAATCAGCCCCAGCATTTT. Translation: CASSSLGQANQPQHF. The whole variable domain, remainder taken from reference TRBV5-1 and TRBJ1-5, is KAGVTQTPRYLIKTRGQQVTLSCSPISGHRSVSWYQQTPGQGLQFLFEYFSETQRNKGNFPGRFSGRQFSNSRSEMNVSTLELGDSALYLCASSSLGQANQPQHFGDGTRLSIL.

The rearrangement links TRBV3-1 (or the pseudogene TRBV3-2) to TRBJ1-6; 11 nucleotides align to TRBD1. With V trimmed by 8 bases and J by 9 bases, 3 bases remained unmatched. The length of the CDR3 is 13 residues. From germline, CDR1 is LGHDT and CDR2 YNNKEL (reference sequence). The CDR3 nucleotides are TGTGCCAGCGGACAGGGGGCGAGTTCACCCCTCCACTTT. Translation gives CASGQGASSPLHF.

V and J are TRBV28 and TRBJ1-5, with D unclear. V lost 7 bases and J 6 bases, leaving 16 bases between the germline ends. Germline V lookup: CDR1 MDHEN, CDR2 SYDVKM. The CDR3 has 14 amino acids. The CDR3 here is CASTDSPSGQPQHF. The CDR3 DNA follows: TGTGCCAGCACCGACTCGCCGTCGGGTCAGCCCCAGCATTTT.

The chain recombines TRBV7-9 with TRBJ2-1, with TRBD2 identical over 9 bases. Germline assignment: CDR1 SEHNR and CDR2 FQNEAQ (reference sequence). The CDR3 sequence is 16 residues long. V lost 5 bases and J lost 5; bases outside the gene matches: 10. CDR3 sequence (DNA): TGTGCCAGCAGCACAGCGGGGGCTAGCGGGAACAATGAGCAGTTCTTC. Its translation is CASSTAGASGNNEQFF.

This clone has a handful of counts. The chain has TRBV9 and TRBJ2-7; tentative D call: TRBD2 (5 bases). Deletions cut 4 bases from V and 2 bases from J, with 13 bases between. Per the germline V gene, CDR1 is SGDLS and CDR2 is YYNGEE. The CDR3 has 14 residues. The CDR3 region has the DNA TGTGCCAGCAGCCCCGAGCGGTCTACCTACGAGCAGTACTTC. It yields the protein CASSPERSTYEQYF.

This sequence joins TRBV5-1 and TRBJ2-3; tentatively, D is TRBD2 (5 bases). Trimming removed 2 bases from V and 2 bases from J, with 6 bases in between. This CDR3 region has 13 residues. CDR1 and CDR2 from the germline V gene are SGHRS and YFSETQ. The CDR3 nucleotides are TGCGCCAGCAGCTTTGACTACACAGATACGCAGTATTTT. It encodes CASSFDYTDTQYF.

The chain has TRBV7-2 and TRBJ2-3, with D tentatively TRBD1 (6 bases). Trimming removed 3 bases from V and 2 bases from J, with 12 bases in between. The CDR3 totals 15 residues. Germline CDR1 and CDR2: SGHTA and FQGNSA. In DNA form, the CDR3 reads TGTGCCAGCAGCTTGGACAGAAGTGACACAGATACGCAGTATTTT. Its translation is CASSLDRSDTDTQYF.